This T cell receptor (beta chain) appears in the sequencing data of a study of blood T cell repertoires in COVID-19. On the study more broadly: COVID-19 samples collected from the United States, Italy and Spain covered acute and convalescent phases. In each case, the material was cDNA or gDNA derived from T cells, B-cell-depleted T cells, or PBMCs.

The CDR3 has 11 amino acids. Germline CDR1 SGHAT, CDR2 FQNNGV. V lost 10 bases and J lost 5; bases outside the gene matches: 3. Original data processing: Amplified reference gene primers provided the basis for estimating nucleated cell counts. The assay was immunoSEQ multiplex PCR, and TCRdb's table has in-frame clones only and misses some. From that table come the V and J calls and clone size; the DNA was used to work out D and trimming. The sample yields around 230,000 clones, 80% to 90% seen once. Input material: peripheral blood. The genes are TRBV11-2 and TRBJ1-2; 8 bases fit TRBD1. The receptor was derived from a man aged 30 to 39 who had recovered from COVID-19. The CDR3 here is CATRTGYGYTF. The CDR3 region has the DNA TGTGCCACCAGGACAGGGTATGGCTACACCTTC.